Below, 25 T cell receptor beta chains from the same sample are listed, as sequenced in a study of T cells after yellow fever vaccination. TCRdb re-derived calls from the 5' RACE reads in MiXCR, one entry per CDR3 protein. The repertoire has a few hundred thousand distinct CDR3 sequences, 5.2% of them found once; the top ten carry under 3.5%. Material: CD4+ T cells sorted from PBMCs, obtained on the day of the yellow fever booster vaccination. The source is a man between 18 and 29 years old who received the YFV17D yellow fever vaccine.

This clonotype was seen at least ten times. The chain links TRBV7-6 to TRBJ2-2; the D is unclear. The CDR3 extends over 15 amino acids. Germline V gene lookup returns CDR1 SGHVS and CDR2 FNYEAQ. Trimming shortened V by 5 bases and J by 1 base, and 11 bases separated the two germline ends. The DNA of the CDR3 is TGTGCCAGCAGCGACGCACCGGTGAACACCGGGGAGCTGTTTTTT. Protein sequence: CASSDAPVNTGELFF.

Only a few counts were recorded for this clonotype. V and J are TRBV24-1 and TRBJ2-5, with 7 bases matching TRBD2. CDR1 is KGHDR, CDR2 SFDVKD, per germline. CDR3 length equals 15 residues. J was trimmed by 5 bases and V by 3 bases; bases with no gene match: 8. This chain's CDR3 is CATSDPRGEGETQYF. CDR3 coding DNA: TGTGCCACCAGTGATCCTCGCGGGGAGGGGGAGACCCAGTACTTC.

The sample holds a few counts of this clonotype. V gene TRBV4-1 combines with J gene TRBJ2-1; TRBD1 matches 7 bases. The CDR3 sequence is 15 residues long. V lost 1 base and J lost 8; bases outside the gene matches: 8. The germline V gene has CDR1 MGHRA and CDR2 YSYEKL. CDR3 nucleotide sequence: TGCGCCAGCAGCCAAGCGAGGGGGCCAGGAGATGAGCAGTTCTTC. This encodes CASSQARGPGDEQFF.

This clonotype was detected ten times or more. DNA for the CDR3: TGTGCCAGCAGCTCCTCAGCGGGGGGCACCGGGGAGCTGTTTTTT. It is translated as CASSSSAGGTGELFF. The J gene is TRBJ2-2, the V gene TRBV7-3; TRBD2 matches 9 bases. Germline CDR1 and CDR2: SGHTA and FQGTGA. The length of the CDR3 is 15 residues. Trimming took 4 bases from V and 4 from J; bases not matched to a gene: 4.

The V gene is TRBV27, the J gene TRBJ1-5, with 7 bases lining up with TRBD1. Germline CDR1 MNHEY, CDR2 SMNVEV (reference sequence). The CDR3 extends over 15 amino acids. V shed 3 bases, J shed 4 bases, and the junction held 6 bases outside the gene matches. In nucleotides, the CDR3 is TGTGCCAGCAGTTTTGCAGGGGGGTATAATCAGCCCCAGCATTTT. Protein: CASSFAGGYNQPQHF.

This clonotype was detected a few times. The chain joins TRBV5-4 to TRBJ2-2, with 10 nucleotides matching TRBD1. This CDR3 is built from 15 residues. Germline trimming cut 4 bases from V and 4 bases from J; bases unmatched to any gene: 4. CDR1 SGHNT and CDR2 YYREEE come from the germline V gene (reference sequence). CDR3 residues: CASSPDRGSTGELFF. The CDR3 coding sequence is TGTGCCAGCAGCCCGGACAGGGGGAGCACCGGGGAGCTGTTTTTT.

V and J are TRBV5-1 and TRBJ1-6, with a weak D call TRBD1 (5 bases). The germline V gene has CDR1 SGHRS and CDR2 YFSETQ. With 5 bases removed from V and 7 bases from J, the gap between germline ends came to 13 bases. The CDR3 consists of 14 residues. Written as DNA, the CDR3 is TGCGCCAGCAGTTTACGTACAGGAAATTCACCCCTCCACTTT. It is translated as CASSLRTGNSPLHF.

The table lists this clonotype with a few counts. The V and J genes are TRBV4-1 and TRBJ2-3; tentatively, D is TRBD2 (6 bases). Germline V CDR1 and CDR2: MGHRA, YSYEKL. V was trimmed by 0 bases and J by 8 bases, leaving 6 bases between them. The CDR3 runs 12 residues. This CDR3 reads CASSQEGGTQYF. CDR3 coding DNA: TGCGCCAGCAGCCAAGAGGGGGGTACGCAGTATTTT.

This clonotype was counted at least ten times. V usage is TRBV20-1 and J usage is TRBJ1-4; D gene uncertain. Trimming stripped 0 bases from V and 2 bases from J, with 10 bases between. The CDR3 is made up of 15 amino acids. Per the germline V gene, CDR1 is DFQATT and CDR2 is SNEGSKA (reference sequence). The CDR3 spells CSARDRRATNEKLFF. In DNA, the CDR3 is TGCAGTGCTAGAGATCGAAGAGCCACTAATGAAAAACTGTTTTTT.

This clonotype was seen repeatedly, ten times or more. The chain carries TRBV7-2 and TRBJ1-5; D remains ambiguous. The CDR3 runs to 15 residues. The ends were cut back, 1 base at V and 2 bases at J, with 9 bases in the middle. Germline lookup yields CDR1 SGHTA and CDR2 FQGNSA. The CDR3 loop is CASSLDVGRNQPQHF. For the CDR3, the DNA is TGTGCCAGCAGCTTAGATGTGGGTCGCAATCAGCCCCAGCATTTT.

This clonotype turned up a few times. The rearrangement links TRBV29-1 to TRBJ1-6, with TRBD1 matching 7 bases. Trimming removed 2 bases from V and 8 bases from J; junction bases left unmatched: 9. Germline assignment: CDR1 SQVTM and CDR2 ANQGSEA. The CDR3 extends over 15 amino acids. Here the CDR3 reads CSVELEGQQDSPLHF. As DNA, the CDR3 is TGCAGCGTTGAACTGGAGGGACAGCAGGATTCACCCCTCCACTTT. The full variable domain, rest sourced from reference TRBV29-1 and TRBJ1-6, is SAVISQKPSRDICQRGTSLTIQCQVDSQVTMMFWYRQQPGQSLTLIATANQGSEATYESGFVIDKFPISRPNLTFSTLTVSNMSPEDSSIYLCSVELEGQQDSPLHFGNGTRLTVT.

This clonotype was observed at least ten times. The V call is TRBV7-2, the J call TRBJ1-5; 8 nucleotides align to TRBD1. The CDR3 spans 17 residues. The trim removed 5 bases at V and 3 bases at J, leaving 12 bases unmatched. Germline loops: CDR1 SGHTA, CDR2 FQGNSA. CDR3 in amino acids: CASSPRGTGLHNQPQHF. The CDR3 DNA reads TGTGCCAGCAGCCCCCGGGGGACAGGCCTACACAATCAGCCCCAGCATTTT.

This clonotype was detected a few times. The V and J genes are TRBV29-1 and TRBJ1-5, with TRBD1 matching 9 bases. With 6 bases clipped from V and 5 bases from J, the junction kept 8 bases outside the gene matches. The CDR3 loop spans 14 amino acids. Germline CDR1 SQVTM, CDR2 ANQGSEA. The CDR3 loop is CSVAGTGKDQPQHF. The CDR3 nucleotides read TGCAGCGTCGCCGGGACAGGGAAAGATCAGCCCCAGCATTTT.

A few counts support this clonotype. This chain joins TRBV6-6 and TRBJ1-2, with 7 bases fitting TRBD1. The CDR3 loop spans 13 amino acids. Germline-derived CDR1 and CDR2 are MNHNY and SVGAGI (reference sequence). The V gene end was trimmed by 7 bases and the J gene end by 7 bases; junction bases not matched to a gene: 9. The CDR3 nucleotides are TGTGCCAGCATTAGACAGGGAACTTCTGGCTACACCTTC. As protein: CASIRQGTSGYTF.

The rearrangement links TRBV5-5 to TRBJ1-2; D is ambiguous. This CDR3 spans 15 amino acids. Germline V gene sequence: CDR1 SGHKS, CDR2 YYEKEE (reference sequence). The V and J ends lost 1 base and 5 bases respectively, with 15 bases between them. In DNA, the CDR3 is TGTGCCAGCAGCTTGAATCTGAATGGGAATTATGGCTACACCTTC. The encoded protein is CASSLNLNGNYGYTF. Variable domain in full (rest from reference TRBV5-5 and TRBJ1-2): DAGVTQSPTHLIKTRGQQVTLRCSPISGHKSVSWYQQVLGQGPQFIFQYYEKEERGRGNFPDRFSARQFPNYSSELNVNALLLGDSALYLCASSLNLNGNYGYTFGSGTRLTVV.

This clonotype was detected ten times or more. The chain couples TRBV14 to TRBJ2-7, with D possibly matching TRBD2 (5 bases). Trimming took 0 bases from V and 2 from J, leaving 11 bases between them. CDR1 and CDR2 (germline): SGHDN, FVKESK. The CDR3 length is 15 residues. CDR3: CASSQEIRGAYEQYV. DNA for the CDR3: TGTGCCAGCAGCCAAGAGATTCGGGGTGCCTACGAGCAGTACGTC.

This clonotype has just a few counts. The chain links TRBV25-1 to TRBJ2-1; 8 bases line up with TRBD2. Germline CDR1 and CDR2: MGHDK and SYGVNS. Trimming at V came to 1 base and at J to 3 bases, leaving 11 bases not matched to a gene. The CDR3 has 18 amino acids. The CDR3 spells CASSEWSGGGGLYNEQFF. CDR3 coding DNA: TGTGCCAGCAGTGAATGGAGCGGGGGCGGAGGGCTCTACAATGAGCAGTTCTTC. Supplemented by reference TRBV25-1 and TRBJ2-1, the full variable domain reads EADIYQTPRYLVIGTGKKITLECSQTMGHDKMYWYQQDPGMELHLIHYSYGVNSTEKGDLSSESTVSRIRTEHFPLTLESARPSHTSQYLCASSEWSGGGGLYNEQFFGPGTRLTVL.

This clonotype was seen more than once but under ten times. The chain combines TRBV10-3 with TRBJ2-5; TRBD2 is a possible D gene (5 bases). The germline gives CDR1 ENHRY, CDR2 SYGVKD. Trimming removed 3 bases at V and 4 bases at J, with 15 bases between. The length of the CDR3 is 15 residues. The CDR3 DNA follows: TGTGCCATCAGTGATCCACCGAGGGTTGGAGAGACCCAGTACTTC. This translates into CAISDPPRVGETQYF.

This clonotype was seen at least ten times. The genes are TRBV10-3 and TRBJ2-5; TRBD1 aligns across 7 bases. The CDR3 contains 12 residues. CDR1 is ENHRY and CDR2 is SYGVKD in the germline V gene. Losses at the gene ends were 5 bases for V and 5 bases for J; bases not matched to a gene: 2. This CDR3 is CAISTGEETQYF. The CDR3 DNA is TGTGCCATCAGTACAGGGGAGGAGACCCAGTACTTC.

This clonotype was detected a few times. The chain uses TRBV19 and TRBJ1-1, with 8 nucleotides matching TRBD1. This CDR3 has 13 amino acids. CDR1 and CDR2 from the germline V gene are LNHDA and SQIVND (reference sequence). V lost 6 bases to trimming and J lost 5 bases; unmatched junction nucleotides: 5. DNA for the CDR3: TGTGCCAGTAGCGAGGACAGGGCGACTGAAGCTTTCTTT. Amino acid sequence: CASSEDRATEAFF.

This clonotype has a count of ten or more. V usage is TRBV7-6 and J usage is TRBJ2-1; no clear D. With 5 bases removed from V and 5 bases from J, the gap between germline ends came to 10 bases. This CDR3 is built from 13 residues. Germline lookup yields CDR1 SGHVS and CDR2 FNYEAQ. The CDR3 nucleotides read TGTGCCAGCAGCAAACAGTTACACAATGAGCAGTTCTTC. Its translation: CASSKQLHNEQFF. Complete variable domain (other parts from reference TRBV7-6 and TRBJ2-1): GAGVSQSPRYKVTKRGQDVALRCDPISGHVSLYWYRQALGQGPEFLTYFNYEAQQDKSGLPNDRFSAERPEGSISTLTIQRTEQRDSAMYRCASSKQLHNEQFFGPGTRLTVL.

This clonotype was counted a few times. The chain combines TRBV20-1 with TRBJ2-2; 9 nucleotides line up with TRBD1. The V gene's germline CDR1 is DFQATT and CDR2 SNEGSKA (reference sequence). The CDR3 covers 16 residues. Trimming at V came to 5 bases and at J to 0 bases, leaving 7 bases not matched to a gene. As DNA, the CDR3 is TGCAGTGCTCTCCAACAGGGGGCCGCGAACACCGGGGAGCTGTTTTTT. Its protein product is CSALQQGAANTGELFF.

Only a few counts were recorded for this clonotype. The chain links TRBV12-3 or TRBV12-4 to TRBJ1-5; the D is unclear. Trimming removed 3 bases at V and 3 bases at J, with 12 bases between. The CDR3 totals 15 residues. The CDR3 coding sequence is TGTGCCAGCAGTTTTGAGTGGTCGAACAATCAGCCCCAGCATTTT. As protein: CASSFEWSNNQPQHF.

The table lists this clonotype with a few counts. Here the CDR3 DNA reads TGTGCCAGCAGTTTAAATAGCGGGGGGCGTAGAGAGACCCAGTACTTC. Protein product: CASSLNSGGRRETQYF. This chain connects TRBV12-3 or TRBV12-4 to TRBJ2-5; the match to TRBD2 covers 10 bases. Trimming took 2 bases from V and 4 from J; bases not matched to a gene: 7. The CDR3 is 16 residues long.

The table lists this clonotype with many counts. V gene TRBV7-9 combines with J gene TRBJ2-5; unclear D gene. Germline CDR1 is SEHNR and CDR2 is FQNEAQ (reference sequence). The CDR3 totals 14 residues. V lost 7 bases, J lost 1 base, and 13 bases lay in between. CDR3: CASTEPGLQETQYF. Written as DNA, the CDR3 is TGTGCCAGCACCGAACCTGGCCTCCAAGAGACCCAGTACTTC.